What follows is one TCR beta chain and its context. Its specificity is unknown. The repertoire was sequenced with immunoSEQ multiplex PCR; TCRdb's copy has only in-frame clones and lacks some. This sample carries around 78,000 clones, about nine tenths of them seen once, and the ten largest clones take 3.3%. These data are taken from a study of T cell responses to AZD1222 COVID-19 vaccine. Study findings and constraints: Among the donors, most were white British and more were female, and clonal diversity was possibly underestimated. With two AZD1222 doses given, Spike-specific TCR breadth and depth both rose.

V shed 4 bases and J 3 bases; nucleotides not matched to a gene: 6. This CDR3 region has 15 residues. Germline CDR1 is ENHRY and CDR2 is SYGVKD. The starting material was peripheral blood, obtained 28 days after the second AZD1222 dose. The genes are TRBV10-3 and TRBJ1-3; 7 nucleotides align to TRBD1. The origin of this receptor is an adult who received the AZD1222 COVID-19 vaccine. The CDR3 DNA sequence: TGTGCCATCAGTGGACAGGGTATGAGTGGAAACACCATATATTTT. Translating gives CAISGQGMSGNTIYF.